This T cell receptor (beta chain) was recovered during a study of shared T cell receptors in the human thymus. The method was immunoSEQ multiplex PCR; TCRdb's version includes in-frame clones alone and lacks a portion of them. The sample holds about 610,000 clones, approximately 88% seen once. The CDR3 loop spans 14 amino acids. With 3 bases clipped from V and 6 bases from J, the junction kept 7 bases outside the gene matches. From germline, CDR1 is LNHDA and CDR2 SQIVND (reference sequence). This same sample was also taken into another study, of human thymus T cells.

The genes are TRBV19 and TRBJ1-1, with 7 bases aligning to TRBD1. This sequence was found in a boy in the first two years of life with a congenital heart defect. The specimen sequenced was thymocytes. The CDR3 nucleotides are TGTGCCAGTAGTATTTTAGGGACAGATCCTGAAGCTTTCTTT. Protein product: CASSILGTDPEAFF.